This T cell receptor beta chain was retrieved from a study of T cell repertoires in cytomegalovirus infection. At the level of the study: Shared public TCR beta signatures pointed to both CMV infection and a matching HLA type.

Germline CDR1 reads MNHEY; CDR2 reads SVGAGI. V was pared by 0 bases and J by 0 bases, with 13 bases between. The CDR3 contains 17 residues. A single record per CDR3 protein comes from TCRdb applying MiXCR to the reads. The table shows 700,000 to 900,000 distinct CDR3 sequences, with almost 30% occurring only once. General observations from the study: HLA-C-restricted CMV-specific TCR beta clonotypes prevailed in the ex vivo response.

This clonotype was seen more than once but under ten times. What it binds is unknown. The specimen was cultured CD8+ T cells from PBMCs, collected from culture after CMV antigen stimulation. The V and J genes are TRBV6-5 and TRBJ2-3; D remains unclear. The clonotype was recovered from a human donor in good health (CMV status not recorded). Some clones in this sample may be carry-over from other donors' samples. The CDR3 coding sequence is TGTGCCAGCAGTTACTCAACGGCGAAAACAAGCACAGATACGCAGTATTTT. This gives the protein CASSYSTAKTSTDTQYF.